This T cell receptor beta chain is from a study of shared clonotypes between healthy human individuals. Trimming took off 3 bases at V and 8 bases at J, with 22 bases between the two ends. The CDR3 has 16 residues. Germline V gene lookup returns CDR1 MNHEY and CDR2 SMNVEV (reference sequence). This table comes from immunoSEQ multiplex PCR, and its TCRdb copy is limited to in-frame clones, with some not included. The sample contains around 1,000,000 clones, around three quarters of which appear only once. The chain links TRBV27 to TRBJ1-2; no reliable D call. Material: memory CD4+ T cells from PBMCs. Subset specified: CD45RA-negative fraction. The sequence was obtained from a young man in good health. Some clones in this sample may be carry-over from other donors' samples. In nucleotides, the CDR3 is TGTGCCAGCAGTTTTCGCGCAGGCGGGAGACTGAGGGGCTACACCTTC. It codes for CASSFRAGGRLRGYTF.